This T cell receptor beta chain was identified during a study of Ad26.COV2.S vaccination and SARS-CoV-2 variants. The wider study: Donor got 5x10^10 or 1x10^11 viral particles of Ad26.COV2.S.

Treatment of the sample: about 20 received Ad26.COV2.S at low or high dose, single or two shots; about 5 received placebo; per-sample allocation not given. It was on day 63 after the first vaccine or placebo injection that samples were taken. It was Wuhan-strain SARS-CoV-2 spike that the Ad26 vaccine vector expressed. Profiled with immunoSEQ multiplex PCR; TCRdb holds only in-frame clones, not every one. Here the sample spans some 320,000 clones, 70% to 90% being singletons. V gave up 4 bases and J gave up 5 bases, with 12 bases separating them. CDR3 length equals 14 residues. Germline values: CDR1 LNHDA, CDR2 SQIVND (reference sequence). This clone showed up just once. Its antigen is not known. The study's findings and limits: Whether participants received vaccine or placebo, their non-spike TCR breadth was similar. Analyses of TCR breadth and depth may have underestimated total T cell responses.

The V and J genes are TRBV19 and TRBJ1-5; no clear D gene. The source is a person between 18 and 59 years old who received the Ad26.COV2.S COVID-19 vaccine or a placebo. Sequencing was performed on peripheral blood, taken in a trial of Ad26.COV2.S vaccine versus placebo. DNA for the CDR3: TGTGCCAGTAGTACATTTGGGAGGTATCAGCCCCAGCATTTT. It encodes CASSTFGRYQPQHF.